The clone carrying this TCR beta chain was recorded at least ten times. Its antigen is unidentified. The sample is drawn from a study of regulatory T cells in long-lasting Graves disease. Study details: Less than 3 months of antithyroid drugs had been taken by newly diagnosed Graves' patients.

General study points: The number of shared public clonotypes was higher in persistent patients (2,741) than new patients (966).

V lost 5 bases and J lost 3; bases outside the gene matches: 14. Germline assignment: CDR1 MNHEY and CDR2 SVGEGT. The CDR3 covers 18 residues. Time point in this sample: newly diagnosed GD, antithyroid drugs for less than 3 months. PBMCs were the source of the RNA used for TCR sequencing. Arm-PCR of CDR3 regions with iRepertoire HTBI primers generated TCR beta libraries. One entry per CDR3 protein, called by TCRdb with MiXCR from the multiplex PCR reads. The sample contains 500,000 or so distinct CDR3 sequences, roughly 16% of which appear only once. These sequences were also reported in another study, on T cells in Graves' hyperthyroidism and ophthalmopathy. This second study notes: Expanded thyroid clonotypes (above 0.001) were mostly also found in blood.

The V and J genes are TRBV6-2 or TRBV6-3 and TRBJ2-3; 10 bases line up with TRBD1. Sequences were derived from peripheral blood mononuclear cells (PBMCs), sampled at new diagnosis, from a patient treated with antithyroid drugs. The clonotype comes from a woman aged 35-65 years with Graves disease. The CDR3: CASSHYLADRGSTDTQYF. The CDR3 DNA reads TGTGCCAGCAGTCACTACCTCGCGGACAGGGGGTCTACAGATACGCAGTATTTT.